This TCR beta chain was sequenced for a study of cytomegalovirus exposure and HLA in healthy donors. Regarding this clone: What it binds is not known.

These donors were members of the approximately 120-subject validation cohort, a group separate from the roughly 670-subject first cohort. Study-level points and caveats: Reportedly, cytomegalovirus status was diagnosed with high sensitivity and specificity. Confirmation was obtained in vitro that a few CMV-associated chains are specific for CMV antigens.

Profiling relied on immunoSEQ multiplex PCR, and the TCRdb table lists in-frame clones only, not all of them. Of approximately 99,000 clones in the sample, around 85% were seen once. Trimming shortened V by 5 bases and J by 4 bases, and 11 bases separated the two germline ends. The V gene's germline CDR1 is SNHLY and CDR2 FYNNEI. The CDR3 covers 13 residues. The receptor was isolated from a woman in her late teens or twenties in good health and CMV-seronegative. Material for sequencing was PBMCs. The chain joins TRBV2 to TRBJ2-5, with unresolved D. The CDR3 nucleotides are TGTGCCAGCAGTTTCTTAAACTCAGAGACCCAGTACTTC. Translated: CASSFLNSETQYF.